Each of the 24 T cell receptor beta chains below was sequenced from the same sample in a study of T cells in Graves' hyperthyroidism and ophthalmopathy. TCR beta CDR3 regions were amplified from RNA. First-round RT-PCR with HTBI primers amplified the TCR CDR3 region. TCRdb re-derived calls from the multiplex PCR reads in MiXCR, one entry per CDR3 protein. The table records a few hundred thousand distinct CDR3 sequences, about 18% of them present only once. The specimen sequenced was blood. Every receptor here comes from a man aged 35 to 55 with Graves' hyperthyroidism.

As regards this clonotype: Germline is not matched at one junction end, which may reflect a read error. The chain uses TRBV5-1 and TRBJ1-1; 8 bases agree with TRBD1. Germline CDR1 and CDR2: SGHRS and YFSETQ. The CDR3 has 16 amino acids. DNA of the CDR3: TGTGCCAGCAGCCCCTTTAGGACAGGGATGAACACTGAAGCTTTCTTT. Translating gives CASSPFRTGMNTEAFF.

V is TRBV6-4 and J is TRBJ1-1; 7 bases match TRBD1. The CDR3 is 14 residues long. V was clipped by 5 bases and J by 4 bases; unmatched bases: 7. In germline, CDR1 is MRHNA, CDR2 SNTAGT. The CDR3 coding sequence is TGTGCCAGCAGTAGCAGGGGGGAAGGCACTGAAGCTTTCTTT. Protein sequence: CASSSRGEGTEAFF.

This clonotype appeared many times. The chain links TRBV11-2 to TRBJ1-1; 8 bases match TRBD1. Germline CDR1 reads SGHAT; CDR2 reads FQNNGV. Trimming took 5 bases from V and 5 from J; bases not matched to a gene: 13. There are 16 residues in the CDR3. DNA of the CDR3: TGTGCCAGCAGCCAGACGGGGACAGGCCGAGATACTGAAGCTTTCTTT. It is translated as CASSQTGTGRDTEAFF.

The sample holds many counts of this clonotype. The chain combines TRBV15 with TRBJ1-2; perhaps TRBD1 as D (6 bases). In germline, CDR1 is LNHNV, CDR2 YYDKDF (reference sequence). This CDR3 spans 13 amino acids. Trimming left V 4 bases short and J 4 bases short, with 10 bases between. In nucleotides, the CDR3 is TGTGCCACCAGCATGGGGGCCCTCTATGGCTACACCTTC. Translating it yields CATSMGALYGYTF.

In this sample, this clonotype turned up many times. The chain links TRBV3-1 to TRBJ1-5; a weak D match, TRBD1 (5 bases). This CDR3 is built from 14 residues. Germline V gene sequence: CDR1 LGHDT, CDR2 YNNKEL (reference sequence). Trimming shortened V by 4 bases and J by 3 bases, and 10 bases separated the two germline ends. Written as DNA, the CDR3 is TGTGCCAGCAGCCTTCAGGGTTCCAATCAGCCCCAGCATTTT. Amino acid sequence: CASSLQGSNQPQHF.

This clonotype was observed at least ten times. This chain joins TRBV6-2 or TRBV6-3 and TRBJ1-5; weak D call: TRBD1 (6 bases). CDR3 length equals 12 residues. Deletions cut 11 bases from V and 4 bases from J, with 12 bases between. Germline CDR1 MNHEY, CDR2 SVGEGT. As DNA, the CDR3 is TGTGCCCCGGGGGGGCCAAATCAGCCCCAGCATTTT. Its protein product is CAPGGPNQPQHF.

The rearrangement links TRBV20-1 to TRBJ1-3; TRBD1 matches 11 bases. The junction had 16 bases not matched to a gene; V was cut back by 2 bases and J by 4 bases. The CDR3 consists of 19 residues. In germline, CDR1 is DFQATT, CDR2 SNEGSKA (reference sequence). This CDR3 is CSARNRWDGQGAFGNTIYF. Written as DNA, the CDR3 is TGCAGTGCTAGAAATCGGTGGGATGGACAGGGGGCCTTCGGAAACACCATATATTTT.

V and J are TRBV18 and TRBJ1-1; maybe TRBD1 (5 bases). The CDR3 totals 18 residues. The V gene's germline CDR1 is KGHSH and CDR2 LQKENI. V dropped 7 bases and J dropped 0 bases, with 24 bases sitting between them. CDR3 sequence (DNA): TGTGCCAGCTTCTCACCTGTGGCCGGGACCATCCTGAACACTGAAGCTTTCTTT. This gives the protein CASFSPVAGTILNTEAFF.

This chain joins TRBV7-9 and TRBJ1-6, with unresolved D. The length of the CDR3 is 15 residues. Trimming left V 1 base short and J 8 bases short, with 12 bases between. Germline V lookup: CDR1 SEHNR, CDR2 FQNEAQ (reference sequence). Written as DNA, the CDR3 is TGTGCCAGCAGCTTAGGCGGCGGGCCGCATTCACCCCTCCACTTT. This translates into CASSLGGGPHSPLHF.

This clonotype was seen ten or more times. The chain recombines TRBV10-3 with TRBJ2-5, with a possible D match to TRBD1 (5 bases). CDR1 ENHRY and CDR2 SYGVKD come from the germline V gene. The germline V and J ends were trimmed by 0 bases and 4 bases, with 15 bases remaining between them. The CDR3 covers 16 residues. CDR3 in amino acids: CAISESRQGEGETQYF. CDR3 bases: TGTGCCATCAGTGAGTCGCGGCAGGGTGAAGGAGAGACCCAGTACTTC.

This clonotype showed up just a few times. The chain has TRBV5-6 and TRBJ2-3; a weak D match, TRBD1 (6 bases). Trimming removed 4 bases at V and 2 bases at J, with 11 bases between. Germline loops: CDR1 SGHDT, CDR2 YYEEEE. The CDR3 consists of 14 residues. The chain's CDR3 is CASSPRTATDTQYF. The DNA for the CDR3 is TGTGCCAGCAGCCCGCGGACAGCCACAGATACGCAGTATTTT.

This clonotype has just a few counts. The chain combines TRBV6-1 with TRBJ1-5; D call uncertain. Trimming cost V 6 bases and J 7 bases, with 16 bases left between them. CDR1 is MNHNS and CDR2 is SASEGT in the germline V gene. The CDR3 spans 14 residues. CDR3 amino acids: CASSRGGSTQPQHF. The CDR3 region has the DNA TGTGCCAGCAGCCGAGGAGGAAGTACACAGCCCCAGCATTTT.

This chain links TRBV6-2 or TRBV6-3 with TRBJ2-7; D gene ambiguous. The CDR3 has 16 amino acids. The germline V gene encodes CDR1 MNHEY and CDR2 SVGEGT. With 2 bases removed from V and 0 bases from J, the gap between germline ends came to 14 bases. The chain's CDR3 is CASSYVGQRSSYEQYF. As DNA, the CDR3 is TGTGCCAGCAGTTACGTGGGCCAAAGGAGCTCCTACGAGCAGTACTTC.

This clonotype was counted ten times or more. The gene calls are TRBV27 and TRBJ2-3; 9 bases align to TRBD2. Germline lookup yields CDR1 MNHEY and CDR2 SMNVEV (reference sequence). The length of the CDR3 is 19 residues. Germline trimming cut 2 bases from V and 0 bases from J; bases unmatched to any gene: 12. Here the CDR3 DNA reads TGTGCCAGCAGTTTAGTCCCCCCGGGACTAGCAGAGAGCACAGATACGCAGTATTTT. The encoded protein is CASSLVPPGLAESTDTQYF.

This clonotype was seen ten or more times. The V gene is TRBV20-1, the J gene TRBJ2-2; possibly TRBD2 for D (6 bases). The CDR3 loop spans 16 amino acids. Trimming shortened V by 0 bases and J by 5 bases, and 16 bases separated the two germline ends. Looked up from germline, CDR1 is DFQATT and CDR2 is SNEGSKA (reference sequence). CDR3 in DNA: TGCAGTGCTAGAGATGGAGGGCAGGGAAGGACCGGGGAGCTGTTTTTT. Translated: CSARDGGQGRTGELFF.

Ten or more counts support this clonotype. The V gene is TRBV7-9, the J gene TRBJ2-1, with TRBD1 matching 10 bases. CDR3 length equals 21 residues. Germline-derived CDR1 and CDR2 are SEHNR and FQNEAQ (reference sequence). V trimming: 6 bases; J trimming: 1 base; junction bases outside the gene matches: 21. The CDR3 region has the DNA TGTGCCAGCAGGAAGACGCCGGGACAGGGGAAGCGTTCGAGGTCCTACAATGAGCAGTTCTTC. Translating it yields CASRKTPGQGKRSRSYNEQFF.

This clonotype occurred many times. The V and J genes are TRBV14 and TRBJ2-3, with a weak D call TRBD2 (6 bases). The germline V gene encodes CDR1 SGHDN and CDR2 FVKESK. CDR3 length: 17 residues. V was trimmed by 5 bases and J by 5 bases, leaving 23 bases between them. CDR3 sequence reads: CASSISGAGQEGDTQYF. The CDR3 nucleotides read TGTGCCAGCAGCATCTCAGGAGCGGGCCAGGAAGGAGATACGCAGTATTTT.

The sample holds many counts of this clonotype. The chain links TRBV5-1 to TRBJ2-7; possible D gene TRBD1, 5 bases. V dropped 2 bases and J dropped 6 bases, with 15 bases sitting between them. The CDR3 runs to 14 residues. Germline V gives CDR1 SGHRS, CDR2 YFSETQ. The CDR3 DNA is TGCGCCAGCAGCTTAAATCAGGGTTTCGGCGAGCAGTACTTC. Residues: CASSLNQGFGEQYF.

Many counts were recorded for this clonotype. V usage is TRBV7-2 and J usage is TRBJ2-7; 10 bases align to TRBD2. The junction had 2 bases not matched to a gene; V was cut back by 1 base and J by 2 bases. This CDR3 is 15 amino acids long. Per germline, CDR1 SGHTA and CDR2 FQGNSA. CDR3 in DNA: TGTGCCAGCAGCTTAGGGAGCGGGGGGGCCTACGAGCAGTACTTC. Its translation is CASSLGSGGAYEQYF.

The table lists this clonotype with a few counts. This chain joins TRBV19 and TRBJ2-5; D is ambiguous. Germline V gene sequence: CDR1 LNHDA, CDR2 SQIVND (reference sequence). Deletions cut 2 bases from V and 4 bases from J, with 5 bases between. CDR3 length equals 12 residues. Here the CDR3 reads CASSIKGETQYF. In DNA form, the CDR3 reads TGTGCCAGTAGTATAAAAGGAGAGACCCAGTACTTC.

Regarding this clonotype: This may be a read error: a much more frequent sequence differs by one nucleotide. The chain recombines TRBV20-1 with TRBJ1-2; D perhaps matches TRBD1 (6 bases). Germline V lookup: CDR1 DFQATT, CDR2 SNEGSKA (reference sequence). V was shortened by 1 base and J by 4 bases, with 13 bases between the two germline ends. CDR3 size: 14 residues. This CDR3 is CSARAGAWCYGYTF. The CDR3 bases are TGCAGTGCTAGAGCAGGGGCATGGTGCTATGGCTACACCTTC.

DNA for the CDR3: TGTGCCAGCAGTTTATTGACAGGGACCGCCGGGGAGCTGTTTTTT. Residues: CASSLLTGTAGELFF. The V and J genes are TRBV27 and TRBJ2-2, with 7 nucleotides matching TRBD1. CDR3 length equals 15 residues. Germline V gene lookup returns CDR1 MNHEY and CDR2 SMNVEV (reference sequence). The V gene end was trimmed by 1 base and the J gene end by 6 bases; junction bases not matched to a gene: 5.

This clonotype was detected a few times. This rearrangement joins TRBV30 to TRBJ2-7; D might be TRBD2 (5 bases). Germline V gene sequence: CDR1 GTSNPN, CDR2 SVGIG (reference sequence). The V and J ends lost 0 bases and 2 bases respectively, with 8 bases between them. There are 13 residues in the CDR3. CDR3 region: CAWSVGGTYEQYF. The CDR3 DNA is TGTGCCTGGAGTGTAGGAGGAACCTACGAGCAGTACTTC.

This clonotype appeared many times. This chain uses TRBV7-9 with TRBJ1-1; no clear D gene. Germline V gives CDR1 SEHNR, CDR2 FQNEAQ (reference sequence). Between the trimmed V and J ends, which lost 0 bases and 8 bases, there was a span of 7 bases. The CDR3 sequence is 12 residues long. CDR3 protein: CASSLALGEAFF. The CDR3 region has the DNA TGTGCCAGCAGCTTAGCGCTCGGGGAAGCTTTCTTT.